Following are 28 T cell receptor beta chains from one sample sequenced in a study of CD8 T cells in ankylosing spondylitis. TCRdb itself ran the 5' RACE reads through MiXCR, one entry per CDR3 protein. The sample consists of 150,000 to 200,000 distinct CDR3 sequences, about 20% of them appearing once. Sequencing used blood, either unsorted or a sorted T cell fraction (not recorded which). Receptors were obtained from a male donor under 35 with ankylosing spondylitis or in good health (not recorded which).

The chain joins TRBV24-1 to TRBJ2-2; D is unresolved. The CDR3 is made up of 14 amino acids. Germline loops: CDR1 KGHDR, CDR2 SFDVKD. The V end was cut by 9 bases, the J end by 1 base, with 11 bases between. The chain's CDR3 is CATERAGNTGELFF. CDR3 bases: TGTGCCACCGAGAGAGCAGGGAACACCGGGGAGCTGTTTTTT.

V and J are TRBV7-2 and TRBJ2-5; 9 bases align to TRBD2. This CDR3 spans 16 amino acids. From germline, CDR1 is SGHTA and CDR2 FQGNSA. Losses at the gene ends were 1 base for V and 4 bases for J; bases not matched to a gene: 7. The CDR3 loop reads CASSLVVAGDIETQYF. DNA for the CDR3: TGTGCCAGCAGCTTAGTAGTAGCGGGAGATATAGAGACCCAGTACTTC.

This clonotype was recorded at least ten times. CDR3 coding DNA: TGTGCCAGCAGCTGGAACACCGGGGAGCTGTTTTTT. Its protein product is CASSWNTGELFF. The chain has TRBV7-9 and TRBJ2-2; D uncertain. The CDR3 contains 12 residues. Trimming pared 4 bases from V and 1 base from J, leaving 1 base between. The V gene's germline CDR1 is SEHNR and CDR2 FQNEAQ (reference sequence).

The table lists this clonotype with many counts. This chain connects TRBV29-1 to TRBJ2-3, with 10 positions matching TRBD2. Germline V CDR1 and CDR2: SQVTM, ANQGSEA. The CDR3 runs 14 residues. Trimming cost V 6 bases and J 5 bases; bases outside gene matches: 8. The CDR3 region has the DNA TGCAGCGTAGTAGGACTAGCGGTTCTAGATACGCAGTATTTT. Translated, it gives CSVVGLAVLDTQYF.

The count of this clonotype is one. The V and J genes are TRBV24-1 and TRBJ2-1; 10 positions match TRBD2. The CDR3 consists of 15 residues. From germline, CDR1 is KGHDR and CDR2 SFDVKD. V dropped 3 bases and J dropped 7; count of bases not matched to a gene: 5. CDR3 residues: CATSDPGLALNEQFF. DNA for the CDR3: TGTGCCACCAGTGATCCGGGACTAGCGTTGAATGAGCAGTTCTTC.

This chain uses TRBV29-1 with TRBJ2-7, with 13 bases matching TRBD2. V lost 6 bases, J lost 3 bases, and 2 bases stayed unmatched. The length of the CDR3 is 13 residues. Germline loops: CDR1 SQVTM, CDR2 ANQGSEA. The CDR3 loop is CSVRTSGSYEQYF. The CDR3 DNA sequence: TGCAGCGTAAGGACTAGCGGGAGCTACGAGCAGTACTTC.

This clonotype was observed many times. V gene TRBV12-3 or TRBV12-4 combines with J gene TRBJ2-1; 13 bases fit TRBD2. Trimming took 3 bases from V and 0 from J; bases not matched to a gene: 5. There are 18 residues in the CDR3. The CDR3 DNA reads TGTGCCAGCAGTTTCCCGGGACTAGCGGGGAGCTCCTACAATGAGCAGTTCTTC. Translated: CASSFPGLAGSSYNEQFF.

This clonotype was detected many times. The chain carries TRBV6-1 and TRBJ2-4; 8 positions match TRBD1. Per the germline V gene, CDR1 is MNHNS and CDR2 is SASEGT. V trimming: 2 bases; J trimming: 1 base; junction bases outside the gene matches: 10. CDR3 length: 18 amino acids. CDR3 nucleotides: TGTGCCAGCAGTGAACTGGTGGCAGGGGGCAGGGCCAAAAACATTCAGTACTTC. Its protein is CASSELVAGGRAKNIQYF.

Many counts were recorded for this clonotype. The chain employs TRBV20-1 and TRBJ2-5; no firm D call. This CDR3 region has 10 residues. CDR1 and CDR2 from the germline V gene are DFQATT and SNEGSKA (reference sequence). The ends were cut back, 7 bases at V and 5 bases at J, with 8 bases in the middle. CDR3 loop: CSVGVETQYF. Here the CDR3 DNA reads TGCAGTGTGGGTGTGGAGACCCAGTACTTC.

In its sample, this clonotype was seen many times. The chain carries TRBV14 and TRBJ2-3; D perhaps matches TRBD1 (6 bases). The CDR3 extends over 16 amino acids. The germline V and J ends were trimmed by 2 bases and 2 bases, with 14 bases remaining between them. Germline V CDR1 and CDR2: SGHDN, FVKESK. The CDR3 region has the DNA TGTGCCAGCAGCCAACTACAGGGCGGAAACACAGATACGCAGTATTTT. It translates to CASSQLQGGNTDTQYF. Complete variable domain (other parts from reference TRBV14 and TRBJ2-3): EAGVTQFPSHSVIEKGQTVTLRCDPISGHDNLYWYRRVMGKEIKFLLHFVKESKQDESGMPNNRFLAERTGGTYSTLKVQPAELEDSGVYFCASSQLQGGNTDTQYFGPGTRLTVL.

This clonotype appeared many times. The chain recombines TRBV27 with TRBJ2-1, with 8 bases aligning to TRBD2. The CDR3 spans 15 residues. Per germline, CDR1 MNHEY and CDR2 SMNVEV (reference sequence). J gave up 7 bases and V 2 bases, and 7 bases lay outside the gene matches. CDR3 bases: TGTGCCAGCAGTTTAGGGAGCGGGAGAAAAAATGAGCAGTTCTTC. It encodes CASSLGSGRKNEQFF.

In its sample, this clonotype was seen many times. The genes are TRBV12-3 or TRBV12-4 and TRBJ2-1; 7 bases align to TRBD1. Trimming removed 6 bases from V and 0 bases from J; junction bases left unmatched: 5. This CDR3 is built from 15 residues. Here the CDR3 DNA reads TGTGCCAGCAGCAACAGGGGTAGCTCCTACAATGAGCAGTTCTTC. Its translation is CASSNRGSSYNEQFF.

At least ten counts were recorded for this clonotype. The V and J genes are TRBV2 and TRBJ1-6, with a weak D call TRBD1 (5 bases). Germline V CDR1 and CDR2: SNHLY, FYNNEI. The CDR3 is 14 amino acids. Between the trimmed V and J ends, which lost 6 bases and 9 bases, there was a span of 15 bases. CDR3: CASRGGGVGSPLHF. DNA of the CDR3: TGTGCCAGCAGGGGAGGAGGGGTGGGTTCACCCCTCCACTTT.

The sample holds many counts of this clonotype. This sequence joins TRBV20-1 and TRBJ2-2; 13 bases are a match to TRBD2. The CDR3 has 18 residues. The germline CDR1 and CDR2 sequences are DFQATT and SNEGSKA (reference sequence). Trimming at V came to 5 bases and at J to 5 bases, leaving 14 bases not matched to a gene. The CDR3 nucleotides read TGCAGTGCTTCGGGACTACTAGCGGGAGGGCCCGGTACCGGGGAGCTGTTTTTT. Amino acid sequence: CSASGLLAGGPGTGELFF.

This clonotype was detected ten times or more. V gene TRBV20-1 combines with J gene TRBJ1-1; TRBD1 aligns across 7 bases. Germline V gene data show CDR1 as DFQATT and CDR2 as SNEGSKA (reference sequence). The CDR3 sequence is 13 residues long. After removal of 2 bases from V and 7 bases from J, the junction contained 7 bases not matched to a gene. In DNA, the CDR3 is TGCAGTGCTAGATCCGACAGGGATTTTGAAGCTTTCTTT. It translates to CSARSDRDFEAFF.

This chain connects TRBV4-1 to TRBJ2-1; TRBD2 agrees at 10 bases. Germline V gives CDR1 MGHRA, CDR2 YSYEKL. V trimming: 4 bases; J trimming: 10 bases; junction bases outside the gene matches: 13. This CDR3 has 16 amino acids. The CDR3 DNA reads TGCGCCAGCAGCCCTCAGGTCCGGCTAGCGGGGGAAGAGCAGTTCTTC. Translating it yields CASSPQVRLAGEEQFF.

The sample holds many counts of this clonotype. As DNA, the CDR3 is TGTGCCAGCAGCAACCCGGGCCGCACAGATACGCAGTATTTT. It translates to CASSNPGRTDTQYF. The genes are TRBV7-2 and TRBJ2-3; D is uncertain. The CDR3 length is 14 residues. CDR1 and CDR2 (germline): SGHTA, FQGNSA. Trimming shortened V by 5 bases and J by 1 base, and 10 bases separated the two germline ends.

This clonotype was counted many times. This chain joins TRBV7-3 and TRBJ2-2, with D perhaps TRBD2 (5 bases). V was pared by 1 base and J by 6 bases, with 12 bases between. The CDR3 runs to 15 residues. Germline CDR1 and CDR2: SGHTA and FQGTGA. This CDR3 reads CASSLIEGPPGELFF. Here the CDR3 DNA reads TGTGCCAGCAGCTTAATCGAGGGCCCACCCGGGGAGCTGTTTTTT.

This clonotype came up many times. The chain recombines TRBV6-1 with TRBJ2-7; 7 bases align to TRBD1. The CDR3 sequence is 12 residues long. J lost 5 bases, V lost 11 bases, and 9 bases had no gene match. CDR1 is MNHNS, CDR2 SASEGT, per germline. In DNA form, the CDR3 reads TGTGCCGGGGAGACAGGGTCCAACGAGCAGTACTTC. Encoded protein: CAGETGSNEQYF.

This clonotype was seen ten or more times. J is TRBJ2-7 and V is TRBV5-6, with 8 bases identical to TRBD2. Losses at the gene ends were 3 bases for V and 6 bases for J; bases not matched to a gene: 11. This CDR3 is built from 15 residues. Per germline, CDR1 SGHDT and CDR2 YYEEEE. The CDR3 coding sequence is TGTGCCAGCAGCTACCGGGGACTAGGAACCTCCGAGCAGTACTTC. Its translation: CASSYRGLGTSEQYF.

This clonotype was recorded many times. V usage is TRBV29-1 and J usage is TRBJ2-5; maybe TRBD2 (5 bases). Trimming cost V 3 bases and J 4 bases, with 9 bases left between them. CDR1 and CDR2 (germline): SQVTM, ANQGSEA. The CDR3 runs to 12 residues. The DNA for the CDR3 is TGCAGCGTTGATAGCGCGACAGAGACCCAGTACTTC. Amino acid sequence: CSVDSATETQYF.

This clonotype was detected many times. The genes are TRBV6-1 and TRBJ2-3, with a weak D call TRBD1 (5 bases). V gave up 6 bases and J gave up 3 bases, with 19 bases separating them. The germline CDR1 and CDR2 sequences are MNHNS and SASEGT. The CDR3 loop spans 16 amino acids. The CDR3 spells CASRLRGSKGTDTQYF. CDR3 DNA: TGTGCCAGCAGACTAAGGGGCAGTAAGGGAACAGATACGCAGTATTTT.

This clonotype was detected many times. The CDR3 coding sequence is TGCGCCAGCAGCCAAGCCGGGACAACACAAGAGACCCAGTACTTC. This translates into CASSQAGTTQETQYF. The chain couples TRBV4-1 to TRBJ2-5; tentatively, D is TRBD1 (6 bases). V lost 1 base to trimming and J lost 2 bases, with 11 bases between them. CDR1 and CDR2 (germline): MGHRA, YSYEKL. The CDR3 is 15 residues long.

This clonotype was counted many times. The J gene is TRBJ2-7, the V gene TRBV5-1, with D possibly matching TRBD1 (5 bases). The V end was cut by 0 bases, the J end by 2 bases, with 9 bases between. Germline assignment: CDR1 SGHRS and CDR2 YFSETQ. This CDR3 has 14 residues. CDR3 in amino acids: CASSLGSGTYEQYF. Here the CDR3 DNA reads TGCGCCAGCAGCTTGGGGTCAGGGACCTACGAGCAGTACTTC. The whole variable domain, remainder taken from reference TRBV5-1 and TRBJ2-7, is KAGVTQTPRYLIKTRGQQVTLSCSPISGHRSVSWYQQTPGQGLQFLFEYFSETQRNKGNFPGRFSGRQFSNSRSEMNVSTLELGDSALYLCASSLGSGTYEQYFGPGTRLTVT.

This clonotype has at least ten counts. V is TRBV19 and J is TRBJ1-1, with D maybe TRBD1 (5 bases). Trimming shortened V by 3 bases and J by 4 bases, and 12 bases separated the two germline ends. CDR3 length equals 14 residues. Germline loops: CDR1 LNHDA, CDR2 SQIVND (reference sequence). DNA of the CDR3: TGTGCCAGTAGTATCGGGGGTCGGGGCACTGAAGCTTTCTTT. It is translated as CASSIGGRGTEAFF. Combining the CDR3 with reference TRBV19 and TRBJ1-1 gives the whole variable domain DGGITQSPKYLFRKEGQNVTLSCEQNLNHDAMYWYRQDPGQGLRLIYYSQIVNDFQKGDIAEGYSVSREKKESFPLTVTSAQKNPTAFYLCASSIGGRGTEAFFGQGTRLTVV.

This clonotype was observed many times. This rearrangement joins TRBV15 to TRBJ2-2; 8 bases are shared with TRBD1. Germline CDR1 reads LNHNV; CDR2 reads YYDKDF (reference sequence). The CDR3 extends over 17 amino acids. Losses at the gene ends were 0 bases for V and 4 bases for J; bases not matched to a gene: 7. CDR3 amino acids: CATSRDPQGALTGELFF. The CDR3 DNA follows: TGTGCCACCAGCAGAGATCCCCAGGGGGCGCTCACCGGGGAGCTGTTTTTT. Full variable domain (remainder filled in from reference TRBV15 and TRBJ2-2): DAMVIQNPRYQVTQFGKPVTLSCSQTLNHNVMYWYQQKSSQAPKLLFHYYDKDFNNEADTPDNFQSRRPNTSFCFLDIRSPGLGDTAMYLCATSRDPQGALTGELFFGEGSRLTVL.

V is TRBV20-1 and J is TRBJ2-7; D is unresolved. V lost 1 base, J lost 6 bases, and 4 bases lay in between. This CDR3 comprises 10 residues. Germline values: CDR1 DFQATT, CDR2 SNEGSKA (reference sequence). CDR3 coding DNA: TGCAGTGCTAGAGTCCCCGAGCAGTACTTC. It is translated as CSARVPEQYF.

The rearrangement joins TRBV6-6 to TRBJ2-7; perhaps TRBD2 as D (6 bases). Germline V gene sequence: CDR1 MNHNY, CDR2 SVGAGI (reference sequence). The V end lost 4 bases, the J end lost 4 bases, and 8 bases lay between the germline ends. This CDR3 is built from 12 residues. Written as DNA, the CDR3 is TGTGCCAGCAGTTCCCTAGCGTACGAGCAGTACTTC. Protein product: CASSSLAYEQYF.